This T cell receptor (beta chain) was profiled in a study of beta chain features in type 1 diabetes. This clone was counted between two and nine times. The antigen remains undetermined. Different DNA sequences within this sample yield the same CDR3. The study's findings and limits: A pattern of fewer insertions and more deletions at VDJ junctions was seen in type 1 diabetes patients. High-TCR-expressing cells could be over-represented by cDNA sequencing.

Every bit of the isolated RNA underwent reverse transcription, so sequencing read expressed TCRB transcripts. Repertoires were generated with immunoSEQ multiplex PCR, while TCRdb's copy carries only in-frame clones and drops some. This table has 200,000 to 250,000 clones, 27% appearing once. Based on CD45RO/CCR7/CD25/CD127/CD95/CD27, CD4+ regulatory, stem cell-like memory, naive and central memory cells were sorted. Germline assignment: CDR1 SGHNT and CDR2 YENEEA. V lost 3 bases and J 6 bases, leaving 9 bases between the germline ends. There are 13 residues in the CDR3. Material: central memory CD4+ T cells from blood. This receptor was obtained from a man aged 25 to 40 in good health. The J gene is TRBJ2-1, the V gene TRBV11-3; unclear D gene. The CDR3, as DNA: TGTGCCAGCAGCTTGGGTTCTTCCAATGAGCAGTTCTTC. Protein: CASSLGSSNEQFF.